This T cell receptor (beta chain) was captured in a study of cytomegalovirus exposure and HLA in healthy donors. Study-wide results and caveats: The listing of roughly 160 TCR beta chains classed them as cytomegalovirus-associated. Most observed TCR sequences were rare, whereas some public TCRs were detected in many donors.

The protocol was immunoSEQ multiplex PCR, while the TCRdb copy is restricted to in-frame clones and leaves out a portion. Of about 120,000 clones in the sample, roughly 88% are singletons; the top ten hold about 6%. Comments on this clone: The antigen is not known.

There are 15 residues in the CDR3. The germline V gene has CDR1 SGHVS and CDR2 FQNEAQ. Trimming removed 0 bases from V and 7 bases from J, with 13 bases in between. This clonotype was obtained from a woman under 30 in good health and CMV-seropositive. The chain is built from TRBV7-8 and TRBJ2-1, with D unclear. The source material was PBMCs. CDR3 in amino acids: CASSLALSSLNEQFF. The CDR3 coding sequence is TGTGCCAGCAGCTTAGCACTTAGCTCCTTGAATGAGCAGTTCTTC.